This T cell receptor beta chain was recorded in a study of cytomegalovirus exposure and HLA in healthy donors. Study-level findings and limits: Reportedly, diagnosis of cytomegalovirus status by the classifier showed high specificity and sensitivity.

Profiled with immunoSEQ multiplex PCR; TCRdb holds only in-frame clones, not every one. The profile shows approximately 200,000 clones, around nine tenths of them singletons. The donors were part of the roughly 120-subject validation cohort, which stood apart from the 666-subject first cohort. The CDR3 spans 16 residues. The J segment lost 0 bases and the V segment lost 0 bases, leaving 4 bases of the junction unmatched. Germline CDR1 reads SGHDT; CDR2 reads YYEEEE. As regards this clone: As yet, its antigen is unknown.

This clonotype was sampled from a woman younger than 35 in good health and CMV-seronegative. J is TRBJ2-3 and V is TRBV5-6, with 7 bases that match TRBD1. Material for sequencing was PBMCs. CDR3 sequence (DNA): TGTGCCAGCAGCTTGGGGCCGGGACAGAGCACAGATACGCAGTATTTT. Its protein product is CASSLGPGQSTDTQYF.